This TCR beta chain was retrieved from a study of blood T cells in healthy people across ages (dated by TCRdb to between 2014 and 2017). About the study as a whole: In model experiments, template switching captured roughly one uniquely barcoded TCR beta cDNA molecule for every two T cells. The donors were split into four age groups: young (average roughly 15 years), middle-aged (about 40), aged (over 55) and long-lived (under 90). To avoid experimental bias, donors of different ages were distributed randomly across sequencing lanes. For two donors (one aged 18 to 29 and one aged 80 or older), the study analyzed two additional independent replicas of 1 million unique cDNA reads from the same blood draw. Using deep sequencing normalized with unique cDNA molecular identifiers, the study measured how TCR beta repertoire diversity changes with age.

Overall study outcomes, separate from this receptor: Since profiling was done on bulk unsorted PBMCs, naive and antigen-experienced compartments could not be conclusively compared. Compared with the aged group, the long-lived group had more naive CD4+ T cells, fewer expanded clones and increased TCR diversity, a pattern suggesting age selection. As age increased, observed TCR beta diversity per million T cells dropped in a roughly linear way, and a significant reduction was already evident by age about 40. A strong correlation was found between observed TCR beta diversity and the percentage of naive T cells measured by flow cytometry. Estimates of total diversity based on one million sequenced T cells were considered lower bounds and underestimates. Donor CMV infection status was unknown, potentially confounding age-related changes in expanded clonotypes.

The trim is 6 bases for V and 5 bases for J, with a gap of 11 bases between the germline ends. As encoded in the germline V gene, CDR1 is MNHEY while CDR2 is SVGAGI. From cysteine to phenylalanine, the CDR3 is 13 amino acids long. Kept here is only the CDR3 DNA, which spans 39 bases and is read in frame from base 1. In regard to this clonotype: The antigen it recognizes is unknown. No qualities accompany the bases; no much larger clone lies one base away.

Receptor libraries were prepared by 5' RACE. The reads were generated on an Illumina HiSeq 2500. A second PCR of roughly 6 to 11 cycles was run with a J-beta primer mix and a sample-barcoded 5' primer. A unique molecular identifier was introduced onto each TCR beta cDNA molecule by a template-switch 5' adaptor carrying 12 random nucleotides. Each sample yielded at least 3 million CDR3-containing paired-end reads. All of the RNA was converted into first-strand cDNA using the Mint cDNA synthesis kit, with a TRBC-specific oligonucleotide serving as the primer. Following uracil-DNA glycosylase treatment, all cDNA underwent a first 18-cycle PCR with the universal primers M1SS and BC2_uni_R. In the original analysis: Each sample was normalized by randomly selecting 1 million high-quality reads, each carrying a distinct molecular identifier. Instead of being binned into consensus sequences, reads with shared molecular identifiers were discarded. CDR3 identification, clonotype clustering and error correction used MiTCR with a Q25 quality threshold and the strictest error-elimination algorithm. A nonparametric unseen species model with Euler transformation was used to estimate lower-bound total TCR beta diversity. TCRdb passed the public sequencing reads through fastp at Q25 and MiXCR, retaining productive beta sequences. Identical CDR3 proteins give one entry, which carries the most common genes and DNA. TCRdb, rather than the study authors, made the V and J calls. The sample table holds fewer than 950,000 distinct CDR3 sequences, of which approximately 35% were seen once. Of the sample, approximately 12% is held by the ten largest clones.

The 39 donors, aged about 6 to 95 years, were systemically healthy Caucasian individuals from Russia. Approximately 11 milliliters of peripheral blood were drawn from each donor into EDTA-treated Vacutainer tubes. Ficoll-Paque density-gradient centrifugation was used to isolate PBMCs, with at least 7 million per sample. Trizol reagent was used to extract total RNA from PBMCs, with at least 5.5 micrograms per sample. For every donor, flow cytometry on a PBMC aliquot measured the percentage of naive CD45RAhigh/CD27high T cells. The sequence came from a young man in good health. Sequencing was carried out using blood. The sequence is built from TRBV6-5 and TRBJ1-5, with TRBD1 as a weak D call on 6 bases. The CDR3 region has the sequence CASSYGQHQPQHF. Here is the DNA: TGTGCCAGCAGCTATGGACAGCATCAGCCCCAGCATTTT.